The 28 T cell receptor beta chains given below trace back to one sample, sequenced in a study of post-analysis software for immune sequencing data. Regarding the study as a whole: Included in a set of about five TRBV segments more frequent in patients than controls were TRBV5-6, TRBV5-1 and TRBV20-1.

Carried by the TCR beta cDNA libraries were unique molecular identifiers. A single record per CDR3 protein comes from TCRdb applying MiXCR to the PCR reads. The sample records 700,000 to 800,000 distinct CDR3 sequences, 30% being singletons. Antigens for these TCRs are unknown. Sequenced input: blood. The receptors derive from a girl aged 5-17 years with multiple sclerosis.

The chain uses TRBV7-9 and TRBJ2-4, with 9 bases matching TRBD1. Germline-derived CDR1 and CDR2 are SEHNR and FQNEAQ (reference sequence). V lost 6 bases, J lost 9 bases, and 12 bases stayed unmatched. The CDR3 spans 15 residues. The CDR3 bases are TGTGCCAGCAGGGGGACAGGGCCTTCGGTAGGCATTCAGTACTTC. As protein: CASRGTGPSVGIQYF.

This clonotype was seen a handful of times. The chain recombines TRBV10-3 with TRBJ2-1, with TRBD2 identical over 10 bases. CDR1 and CDR2 (germline): ENHRY, SYGVKD. This CDR3 spans 16 amino acids. The junction had 10 bases not matched to a gene; V was cut back by 3 bases and J by 8 bases. CDR3 protein: CAISERGLAAFDEQFF. CDR3 nucleotide sequence: TGTGCCATCAGTGAAAGAGGACTAGCGGCCTTCGATGAGCAGTTCTTC.

This clonotype showed up many times. CDR3 sequence reads: CSARDGPQDQPQHF. The CDR3 region has the DNA TGCAGTGCTAGAGACGGCCCGCAAGATCAGCCCCAGCATTTT. The chain joins TRBV20-1 to TRBJ1-5; D gene ambiguous. V lost 0 bases and J lost 5, with 11 bases in between. Germline V gene data show CDR1 as DFQATT and CDR2 as SNEGSKA (reference sequence). The CDR3 totals 14 residues.

V and J are TRBV6-5 and TRBJ1-6; no clear D gene. Deletions cut 2 bases from V and 4 bases from J, with 3 bases between. The germline V gene has CDR1 MNHEY and CDR2 SVGAGI. CDR3 size: 13 residues. The CDR3, as DNA: TGTGCCAGCAGTTACGCGTATAATTCACCCCTCCACTTT. Amino acid sequence: CASSYAYNSPLHF.

This clonotype showed up many times. This sequence joins TRBV5-1 and TRBJ2-1; D gene ambiguous. The V gene lost 3 bases and the J gene lost 6 bases, with 16 bases spanning the gap. The CDR3 consists of 15 residues. Germline CDR1 SGHRS, CDR2 YFSETQ. CDR3 nucleotide sequence: TGCGCCAGCAGCTCGGACGCATGGAGCTTCAATGAGCAGTTCTTC. Its translation: CASSSDAWSFNEQFF.

This clonotype has more than one count but fewer than ten. The chain employs TRBV7-2 and TRBJ2-1; D gene uncertain. This CDR3 has 14 amino acids. CDR1 and CDR2 (germline): SGHTA, FQGNSA. The V gene lost 9 bases and the J gene lost 0 bases, with 12 bases spanning the gap. The CDR3: CASIPSSSYNEQFF. The CDR3 DNA reads TGTGCCAGTATCCCCTCGAGCTCCTACAATGAGCAGTTCTTC.

This clonotype was counted between two and nine times. This sequence joins TRBV9 and TRBJ2-7; tentatively, D is TRBD1 (6 bases). This CDR3 spans 14 amino acids. V was clipped by 0 bases and J by 5 bases, with 12 bases between them. Germline V gene sequence: CDR1 SGDLS, CDR2 YYNGEE. The CDR3 region is CASSVGWGRHEQYF. CDR3 DNA: TGTGCCAGCAGCGTAGGCTGGGGGCGTCACGAGCAGTACTTC.

Points on this clonotype: A much bigger clone sits one base away, suggesting this may be a read error. The J gene is TRBJ1-6, the V gene TRBV15; D remains unclear. Trimming took 0 bases from V and 14 from J, leaving 17 bases between them. Germline V gives CDR1 LNHNV, CDR2 YYDKDF (reference sequence). This CDR3 region has 15 residues. Here the CDR3 DNA reads TGTGCCACCAGCAGAGATGGACGTCCCGGATCATCCCTCCACTTT. The encoded protein is CATSRDGRPGSSLHF.

The rearrangement uses TRBV12-3 or TRBV12-4 and TRBJ2-5; TRBD2 aligns across 11 bases. The J segment lost 6 bases and the V segment lost 5 bases, leaving 17 bases of the junction unmatched. This CDR3 comprises 18 residues. CDR3 in DNA: TGTGCCAGCAGTCCGCGAGGGTCACTAGCGGGAGAGTGGAAGACCCAGTACTTC. It is translated as CASSPRGSLAGEWKTQYF.

The chain recombines TRBV5-1 with TRBJ2-3; TRBD1 aligns across 8 bases. This CDR3 contains 15 residues. Losses at the gene ends were 0 bases for V and 2 bases for J; bases not matched to a gene: 2. CDR1 and CDR2 (germline): SGHRS, YFSETQ. The CDR3 DNA follows: TGCGCCAGCAGCTTGGACAGGGGGAACACAGATACGCAGTATTTT. Its protein is CASSLDRGNTDTQYF.

The chain couples TRBV6-1 to TRBJ1-6; weak D call: TRBD1 (5 bases). Germline CDR1 is MNHNS and CDR2 is SASEGT. V gave up 4 bases and J gave up 4 bases, with 14 bases separating them. The CDR3 contains 16 residues. As DNA, the CDR3 is TGTGCCAGCAGTGCGGACACTGCCGAATATAATTCACCCCTCCACTTT. It encodes CASSADTAEYNSPLHF.

The table lists this clonotype with a few counts. The chain couples TRBV5-1 to TRBJ2-1; 8 nucleotides line up with TRBD2. The CDR3 is made up of 18 amino acids. Trimming took 4 bases from V and 2 from J; bases not matched to a gene: 14. Germline values: CDR1 SGHRS, CDR2 YFSETQ. In nucleotides, the CDR3 is TGCGCCAGCAGCCCGTGGACTAGCAGGATATCAACCTACAATGAGCAGTTCTTC. It is translated as CASSPWTSRISTYNEQFF.

This clonotype was seen more than once but under ten times. V is TRBV10-3 and J is TRBJ2-7; D possibly corresponds to TRBD1 (5 bases). Trimming removed 6 bases at V and 0 bases at J, with 9 bases between. Germline CDR1 and CDR2: ENHRY and SYGVKD. There are 13 residues in the CDR3. The DNA for the CDR3 is TGTGCCATCAGGGACACCTACTCCTACGAGCAGTACTTC. As protein: CAIRDTYSYEQYF.

This clonotype was counted a single time. V gene TRBV6-5 combines with J gene TRBJ1-4; TRBD1 agrees at 9 bases. V shed 5 bases and J 10 bases; nucleotides not matched to a gene: 5. There are 13 residues in the CDR3. Germline V gene sequence: CDR1 MNHEY, CDR2 SVGAGI. The CDR3 coding sequence is TGTGCCAGCAGTACCGGGACAGGGTCAAAACTGTTTTTT. This encodes CASSTGTGSKLFF.

In this sample, this clonotype turned up a few times. The chain is built from TRBV20-1 and TRBJ2-7; perhaps TRBD2 as D (6 bases). This CDR3 region has 12 residues. CDR1 DFQATT and CDR2 SNEGSKA come from the germline V gene (reference sequence). CDR3 loop: CRARGAVGEQYF. CDR3 DNA sequence: TGCAGGGCGCGGGGCGCTGTTGGGGAGCAGTACTTC.

V and J are TRBV25-1 and TRBJ2-1; TRBD2 aligns across 10 bases. The CDR3 runs to 14 residues. V was pared by 8 bases and J by 7 bases, with 8 bases of the junction left unmatched. Germline values: CDR1 MGHDK, CDR2 SYGVNS. This CDR3 reads CASVPAGGHNEQFF. The CDR3 nucleotides are TGTGCCAGCGTCCCAGCGGGAGGGCATAATGAGCAGTTCTTC.

In its sample, this clonotype was seen a few times. This sequence joins TRBV7-9 and TRBJ2-7, with 10 bases lining up with TRBD1. V was clipped by 5 bases and J by 3 bases; unmatched bases: 7. Germline CDR1 SEHNR, CDR2 FQNEAQ (reference sequence). The CDR3 loop spans 15 amino acids. CDR3 sequence reads: CASSAAGTGDYEQYF. CDR3 nucleotide sequence: TGTGCCAGCAGCGCCGCCGGGACAGGGGACTACGAGCAGTACTTC.

This clonotype has at least ten counts. The J gene is TRBJ2-7, the V gene TRBV4-1, with D tentatively TRBD2 (5 bases). V was clipped by 3 bases and J by 1 base, with 13 bases between them. This CDR3 comprises 15 residues. CDR1 MGHRA and CDR2 YSYEKL come from the germline V gene. The CDR3 here is CASSQDTRGSYEQYF. CDR3 nucleotides: TGCGCCAGCAGCCAGGATACCAGAGGGTCCTACGAGCAGTACTTC.

This clonotype was seen a few times. J is TRBJ2-1 and V is TRBV7-9; weak D call: TRBD2 (6 bases). Trimming took 5 bases from V and 6 from J, leaving 17 bases between them. The CDR3 is made up of 15 amino acids. CDR1 is SEHNR and CDR2 is FQNEAQ in the germline V gene (reference sequence). The CDR3 loop reads CASSPTSLSFNEQFF. CDR3 nucleotide sequence: TGTGCCAGCAGCCCGACTAGTTTATCTTTCAATGAGCAGTTCTTC.

This clonotype was seen more than once but under ten times. The rearrangement links TRBV7-9 to TRBJ2-5, with 8 bases matching TRBD2. Germline V lookup: CDR1 SEHNR, CDR2 FQNEAQ (reference sequence). The length of the CDR3 is 15 residues. V was clipped by 3 bases and J by 3 bases; unmatched bases: 6. CDR3 in DNA: TGTGCCAGCAGCTTGGGGACTAGGGAGGAAGAGACCCAGTACTTC. Residues: CASSLGTREEETQYF.

A word on this clonotype: This sequence may be a read error, since a much larger clone differs from it by one base. The chain couples TRBV7-9 to TRBJ2-7; 11 nucleotides agree with TRBD2. The CDR3 totals 15 residues. The germline CDR1 and CDR2 sequences are SEHNR and FQNEAQ (reference sequence). CDR3: CANSPGLAETYEQYF. The DNA for the CDR3 is TGTGCCAACAGCCCGGGACTAGCGGAGACCTACGAGCAGTACTTC.

This clonotype has just a few counts. The chain has TRBV4-3 and TRBJ1-5; 10 bases agree with TRBD1. Trimming removed 1 base from V and 0 bases from J; junction bases left unmatched: 6. Germline CDR1 and CDR2: LGHNA and YSLEER. CDR3 length: 18 residues. The CDR3 loop reads CASSQVADRGYSNQPQHF. The CDR3 DNA reads as TGCGCCAGCAGCCAAGTTGCGGACAGGGGGTATAGCAATCAGCCCCAGCATTTT.

Written as DNA, the CDR3 is TGTGCCAGCAGCCCCCAGAACTCCTACGAGCAGTACTTC. Translated: CASSPQNSYEQYF. The chain has TRBV7-9 and TRBJ2-7; no clear D. V was pared by 5 bases and J by 0 bases, with 8 bases between. Germline V gene sequence: CDR1 SEHNR, CDR2 FQNEAQ (reference sequence). The CDR3 is 13 residues long.

There are a few counts of this clonotype. The rearrangement links TRBV12-3 or TRBV12-4 to TRBJ2-1, with 12 bases that match TRBD1. V gave up 4 bases and J gave up 10 bases; unmatched junction bases: 8. The length of the CDR3 is 15 residues. This CDR3 is CASSSPGTGGREQFF. CDR3 bases: TGTGCCAGCAGTTCTCCCGGGACAGGGGGCAGAGAGCAGTTCTTC.

In this sample, this clonotype turned up a few times. This rearrangement joins TRBV12-3 or TRBV12-4 to TRBJ1-5; the D gene is possibly TRBD1 (5 bases). The CDR3 sequence is 20 residues long. Trimming removed 2 bases at V and 1 base at J, with 24 bases between. The CDR3 bases are TGTGCCAGCAGTTTACGGTCCGGGGCACTGCTTTCGCGGAGCAATCAGCCCCAGCATTTT. Its translation is CASSLRSGALLSRSNQPQHF.

This clonotype has only a few counts. The gene calls are TRBV27 and TRBJ2-3; D may be TRBD1 (5 bases). The CDR3 covers 15 residues. V lost 6 bases and J 2 bases, leaving 15 bases between the germline ends. Per the germline V gene, CDR1 is MNHEY and CDR2 is SMNVEV (reference sequence). The CDR3: CASRPIGAYTDTQYF. The CDR3 bases are TGTGCCAGCAGGCCAATTGGGGCATACACAGATACGCAGTATTTT.

The CDR3: CSVAWKSQETQYF. The CDR3 nucleotides read TGCAGCGTCGCCTGGAAGTCCCAAGAGACCCAGTACTTC. This chain uses TRBV29-1 with TRBJ2-5; D not resolved. Trimming stripped 6 bases from V and 1 base from J, with 12 bases between. Germline CDR1 is SQVTM and CDR2 is ANQGSEA. The CDR3 spans 13 residues.

The rearrangement links TRBV20-1 to TRBJ2-1; no reliable D call. Germline V gene data show CDR1 as DFQATT and CDR2 as SNEGSKA (reference sequence). This CDR3 is 16 amino acids long. The V end was cut by 0 bases, the J end by 1 base, with 13 bases between. The CDR3 DNA sequence: TGCAGTGCTAGAGATCCGGATAGTACTTCCTACAATGAGCAGTTCTTC. It specifies CSARDPDSTSYNEQFF.